This T cell receptor beta chain was sequenced for a study of shared clonotypes between healthy human individuals. The study, taken as a whole, reports: Memory subsets had estimated richness that was generally smaller than that of naive subsets.

Germline-derived CDR1 and CDR2 are MGHRA and YSYEKL. The CDR3 is 14 residues long. The ends were cut back, 0 bases at V and 5 bases at J, with 10 bases in the middle. Each subset's genomic DNA was split evenly across several immunoSEQ plates. Sequencing was performed with immunoSEQ multiplex PCR; in TCRdb, only in-frame clones are kept and a portion is missing. The repertoire holds millions of clones, with about 95% as singletons. About this clone: Its antigen remains unidentified.

Naivety among CD8 cells was defined by CD45RO negativity and positive CCR7 selection, thereby excluding terminally differentiated effector memory CD45RA+ cells. This receptor was taken from a man aged 18 to 29 in good health. The sample was naive CD8+ T cells sorted from blood. The V gene is TRBV4-1, the J gene TRBJ2-5; D tentatively fits TRBD1 or TRBD2 (5 bases each). Here the CDR3 DNA reads TGCGCCAGCAGCCAAGATGTACGGGGCGAGACCCAGTACTTC. Its translation: CASSQDVRGETQYF.